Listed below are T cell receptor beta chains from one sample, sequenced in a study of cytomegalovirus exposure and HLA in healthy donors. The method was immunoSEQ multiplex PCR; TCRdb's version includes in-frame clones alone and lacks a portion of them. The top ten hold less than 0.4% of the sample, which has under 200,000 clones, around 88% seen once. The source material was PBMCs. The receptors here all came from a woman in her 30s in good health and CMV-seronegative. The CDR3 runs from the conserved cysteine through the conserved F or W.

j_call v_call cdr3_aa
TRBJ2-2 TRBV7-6 CASSPRPGGNTGELFF
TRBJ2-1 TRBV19 CASSPRERAYNEQFF
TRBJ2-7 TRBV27 CASSLKTGYEQYF
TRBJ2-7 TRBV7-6 CASSTTRGEQYF
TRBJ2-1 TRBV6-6 CASSYSVGLVFNEQFF
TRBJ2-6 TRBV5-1 CASSSDPQGTGANVLTF
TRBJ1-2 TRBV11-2 CASSPSTGPNYGYTF
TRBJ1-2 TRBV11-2 CASSQHAASYGYTF
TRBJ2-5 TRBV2 CATQQDGVQETQYF
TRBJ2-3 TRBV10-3 CAISEKDGGITDTQYF
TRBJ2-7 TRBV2 CASSIYYEQYF
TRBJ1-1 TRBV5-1 CASSLGNRGGTEAFF
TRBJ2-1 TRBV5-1 CASSRGSLNEQFF
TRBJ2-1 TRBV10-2 CASSEGGSEFF
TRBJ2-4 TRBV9 CASSVTDSLLAKNIQYF
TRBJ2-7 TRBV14 CASSHTASGSYEQYF
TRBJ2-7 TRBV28 CASSTRASGGTYEQYF
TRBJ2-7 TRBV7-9 CASSFGGPPHYEQYF
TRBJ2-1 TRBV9 CASSGTGTSYNEQFF
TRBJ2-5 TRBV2 CASSGTGKETQYF
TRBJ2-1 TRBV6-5 CASSYSPSGGVDEQFF
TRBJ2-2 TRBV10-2 CASMSGSPGELFF
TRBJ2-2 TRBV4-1 CASSRLFGAGELFF
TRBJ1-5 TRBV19 CASSITGYTQPQHF
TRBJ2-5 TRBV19 CASSIWTSGIGETQYF
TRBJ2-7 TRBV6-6 CASRIGAFPYEQYF
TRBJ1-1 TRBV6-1 CASRQGAYTEAFF
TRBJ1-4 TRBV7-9 CASSLDRGGEKLFF
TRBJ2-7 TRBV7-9 CASSLGGGDEQYF
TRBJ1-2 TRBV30 CAWTTRGALTGYTF
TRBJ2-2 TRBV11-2 CASSFTSGMTGELFF
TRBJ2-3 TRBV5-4 CASSSLGGGTDTQYF